This TCR beta chain comes out of a study of identical twins. Overall study results and limits: Conclusions were drawn cross-sectionally by statistical analysis, without following the same donors. For monozygotic twins, models underestimated out-of-frame TCR alpha sharing. Out-of-frame beta chain sequences displayed weaker excess sharing between twins.

As to this clonotype: The antigen is unknown.

A universal primer site was created by template switching, with the cDNA bearing unique molecular identifiers. A single record per CDR3 protein comes from TCRdb applying MiXCR to the 5' RACE reads. The sample holds 540,000 or so distinct CDR3 sequences, around 20% seen once. The CDR3 totals 17 residues. Germline CDR1 SGHRS, CDR2 YFSETQ. With 4 bases removed from V and 0 bases from J, the gap between germline ends came to 20 bases. This sample was shared with a second study, whose subject was yellow fever vaccine responses in identical twins.

The sequence derives from a woman aged 18-35 years in good health. This chain links TRBV5-1 with TRBJ2-7; no definite D call. Sequenced sample: CD4+ T cells sorted from blood. CDR3 in amino acids: CASSLLPFGGNSYEQYF. CDR3 bases: TGCGCCAGCAGCCTCCTTCCGTTTGGTGGCAACTCCTACGAGCAGTACTTC.